This TCR beta chain appears in the sequencing data of a study of tumor-infiltrating lymphocytes in primary liver carcinoma. Study as a whole: Productive TCRbeta read yields ran from roughly 3.9 to 6.8 million per sample and were similar between tissues.

The study co-extracted DNA and RNA from 20-30 mg of unsorted bulk tissue. The input was about 500 ng total RNA; TCR beta cDNA was made from it with a constant-region primer. Library construction for TCR beta comprised three nested multiplex PCR rounds performed with slightly modified ARM-PCR. TRBV1-TRBV30 forward primers paired with a C-beta reverse primer drove the first two PCR rounds, about 9 cycles each. TCRdb reanalysed the multiplex PCR reads using MiXCR and keeps one entry per CDR3 protein. The sample lists 120,000 or so distinct CDR3 sequences, less than 80% seen once, with around 9% in the top ten. This clonotype showed up many times. Germline CDR1 and CDR2: MGHRA and YSYEKL. Between the trimmed V and J ends, which lost 1 base and 4 bases, there was a span of 14 bases. CDR3 size: 15 residues.

The clonotype was recovered from a woman aged 60-75 years with primary liver carcinoma and hepatitis B virus infection. The sample was liver tumor tissue from sampling region 1. The subset here: tumor region T1, superior pole. The chain combines TRBV4-1 with TRBJ2-7, with D possibly matching TRBD2 (7 bases). CDR3 loop: CASSQGGGPQYEQYF. The CDR3 bases are TGCGCCAGCAGCCAAGGGGGGGGGCCACAATACGAGCAGTACTTC.